A single sample gave rise to the 26 T cell receptor beta chains below, sequenced in a study of shared clonotypes between healthy human individuals. Measured with immunoSEQ multiplex PCR; TCRdb has only the in-frame clones, and not every one. This table holds 1,500,000 or so clones, about 98.5% found once. The source material was naive CD4+ T cells sorted from blood. Subset of the sample: CD45RA+ positively selected. Receptor source: a man under 40 in good health.

The gene calls are TRBV19 and TRBJ2-2; D gene unclear. The CDR3 has 13 amino acids. The ends were cut back, 4 bases at V and 5 bases at J, with 8 bases in the middle. The germline V gene encodes CDR1 LNHDA and CDR2 SQIVND (reference sequence). This CDR3 is CASSKVATGELFF. The CDR3 DNA reads as TGTGCCAGTAGTAAGGTAGCAACCGGGGAGCTGTTTTTT.

The chain has TRBV13 and TRBJ2-7; D ambiguous. Trimming removed 4 bases at V and 9 bases at J, with 10 bases between. The CDR3 runs to 11 residues. CDR1 is PRHDT, CDR2 FYEKMQ, per germline (reference sequence). The CDR3 spells CASSSNEGQYF. In nucleotides, the CDR3 is TGTGCCAGCAGCTCCAATGAAGGGCAGTACTTC.

The chain employs TRBV2 and TRBJ2-3, with D maybe TRBD2 (6 bases). The CDR3 extends over 13 amino acids. Trimming stripped 5 bases from V and 4 bases from J, with 10 bases between. Germline-derived CDR1 and CDR2 are SNHLY and FYNNEI. For the CDR3, the DNA is TGTGCCAGCAGTTACCGGGAGTCAGATACGCAGTATTTT. Translated: CASSYRESDTQYF.

On this clone itself: Other DNA sequences of this sample code for an identical CDR3. The V and J genes are TRBV30 and TRBJ2-7; TRBD2 aligns across 13 bases. V lost 0 bases to trimming and J lost 7 bases; unmatched junction nucleotides: 6. The CDR3 consists of 15 residues. Germline V gene sequence: CDR1 GTSNPN, CDR2 SVGIG (reference sequence). CDR3: CAWSVLAGGPGEQYF. In DNA form, the CDR3 reads TGTGCCTGGAGTGTACTAGCGGGAGGGCCGGGGGAGCAGTACTTC.

This sequence joins TRBV4-3 and TRBJ2-2, with D unclear. Trimming shortened V by 5 bases and J by 5 bases, and 15 bases separated the two germline ends. Germline CDR1 reads LGHNA; CDR2 reads YSLEER. This CDR3 region has 15 residues. DNA for the CDR3: TGCGCCAGCAGCTTAAGGCCTCGTCGGACCGGGGAGCTGTTTTTT. This gives the protein CASSLRPRRTGELFF.

The CDR3 DNA sequence: TGTGCCAGCAGCTTGCCTGGGGTTTTTGGGCAGTACTTC. Its protein product is CASSLPGVFGQYF. The chain links TRBV5-6 to TRBJ2-7; D call uncertain. The CDR3 has 13 amino acids. Germline CDR1 is SGHDT and CDR2 is YYEEEE. Trimming removed 1 base from V and 9 bases from J, with 14 bases in between.

V and J are TRBV5-1 and TRBJ1-2, with D possibly being TRBD1 (6 bases). Trimming cost V 2 bases and J 3 bases, with 14 bases left between them. Germline CDR1 SGHRS, CDR2 YFSETQ. CDR3 size: 15 residues. CDR3 in amino acids: CASSLGLTGYYGYTF. The CDR3 bases are TGCGCCAGCAGCTTAGGATTGACAGGCTACTATGGCTACACCTTC. Supplemented by reference TRBV5-1 and TRBJ1-2, the full variable domain reads KAGVTQTPRYLIKTRGQQVTLSCSPISGHRSVSWYQQTPGQGLQFLFEYFSETQRNKGNFPGRFSGRQFSNSRSEMNVSTLELGDSALYLCASSLGLTGYYGYTFGSGTRLTVV.

This clone showed up just once. The chain carries TRBV19 and TRBJ2-7; D unclear. Trimming shortened V by 4 bases and J by 3 bases, and 13 bases separated the two germline ends. The CDR3 consists of 14 residues. Germline CDR1 is LNHDA and CDR2 is SQIVND (reference sequence). The CDR3 protein is CASSKSHPFYEQYF. As DNA, the CDR3 is TGTGCCAGTAGTAAATCTCACCCGTTCTACGAGCAGTACTTC.

This clone was counted a single time. This chain links TRBV25-1 with TRBJ1-5; no firm D call. Trimming shortened V by 3 bases and J by 8 bases, and 17 bases separated the two germline ends. Germline-derived CDR1 and CDR2 are MGHDK and SYGVNS. This CDR3 comprises 15 residues. CDR3 sequence: CASSEGRQWGEPQHF. The DNA of the CDR3 is TGTGCCAGCAGTGAGGGCAGGCAGTGGGGAGAGCCCCAGCATTTT. Combining the CDR3 with reference TRBV25-1 and TRBJ1-5 gives the whole variable domain EADIYQTPRYLVIGTGKKITLECSQTMGHDKMYWYQQDPGMELHLIHYSYGVNSTEKGDLSSESTVSRIRTEHFPLTLESARPSHTSQYLCASSEGRQWGEPQHFGDGTRLSIL.

This chain links TRBV5-1 with TRBJ2-5; 7 nucleotides match TRBD1. The CDR3 is 15 residues long. J gave up 1 base and V 3 bases, and 6 bases lay outside the gene matches. Germline values: CDR1 SGHRS, CDR2 YFSETQ. The CDR3 protein is CASSSWDSSQETQYF. CDR3 bases: TGCGCCAGCAGCTCATGGGACAGCTCCCAAGAGACCCAGTACTTC.

This chain connects TRBV16 to TRBJ2-7; D might be TRBD1 (6 bases). This CDR3 is built from 15 residues. Trimming pared 1 base from V and 3 bases from J, leaving 13 bases between. Looked up from germline, CDR1 is KGHSY and CDR2 is FQNENV. DNA of the CDR3: TGTGCCAGCAGCCAATTTAAGGGGGAAATCTACGAGCAGTACTTC. This sequence encodes CASSQFKGEIYEQYF.

This clone was observed once. The chain carries TRBV6-1 and TRBJ1-1; 11 bases line up with TRBD1. V gave up 5 bases and J gave up 9 bases; unmatched junction bases: 5. The V gene's germline CDR1 is MNHNS and CDR2 SASEGT. CDR3 length: 13 residues. This CDR3 is CASSPGQGAQAFF. The CDR3 nucleotides are TGTGCCAGCAGTCCAGGACAGGGGGCGCAAGCTTTCTTT.

The chain carries TRBV14 and TRBJ2-7; weak D call: TRBD2 (5 bases). The CDR3 spans 13 residues. Germline V gene data show CDR1 as SGHDN and CDR2 as FVKESK. Trimming took 3 bases from V and 7 from J, leaving 13 bases between them. DNA of the CDR3: TGTGCCAGCAGCCACCGGGGAGTAGGGGAGCAGTACTTC. Translated, it gives CASSHRGVGEQYF.

V and J are TRBV28 and TRBJ2-7, with TRBD1 matching over 7 bases. Germline-derived CDR1 and CDR2 are MDHEN and SYDVKM. Trimming removed 4 bases from V and 2 bases from J; junction bases left unmatched: 2. CDR3 size: 13 residues. The CDR3 bases are TGTGCCAGCAGTTCAGGGGGACCCTACGAGCAGTACTTC. As protein: CASSSGGPYEQYF.

V and J are TRBV15 and TRBJ2-7, with D possibly being TRBD1 (5 bases). Germline loops: CDR1 LNHNV, CDR2 YYDKDF (reference sequence). The CDR3 has 15 residues. Deletions cut 1 base from V and 0 bases from J, with 10 bases between. Written as DNA, the CDR3 is TGTGCCACCAGCAGAGCAGGGATATACTCCTACGAGCAGTACTTC. Its protein product is CATSRAGIYSYEQYF.

This sequence joins TRBV7-9 and TRBJ2-7; 8 nucleotides agree with TRBD1. Trimming at V came to 5 bases and at J to 6 bases, leaving 6 bases not matched to a gene. The CDR3 sequence is 13 residues long. The germline V gene has CDR1 SEHNR and CDR2 FQNEAQ (reference sequence). CDR3 bases: TGTGCCAGCAGCCCTCGACAGGGGTTCGAGCAGTACTTC. Its translation is CASSPRQGFEQYF.

V usage is TRBV11-2 and J usage is TRBJ2-1; 9 bases fit TRBD2. The V gene end was trimmed by 2 bases and the J gene end by 9 bases; junction bases not matched to a gene: 2. Looked up from germline, CDR1 is SGHAT and CDR2 is FQNNGV. The CDR3 sequence is 13 residues long. In DNA, the CDR3 is TGTGCCAGCAGCTTACTAGCGGGATTTGAGCAGTTCTTC. This gives the protein CASSLLAGFEQFF.

The chain is built from TRBV27 and TRBJ2-5, with 8 bases aligning to TRBD2. Germline lookup yields CDR1 MNHEY and CDR2 SMNVEV (reference sequence). V dropped 2 bases and J dropped 5; count of bases not matched to a gene: 13. The CDR3 length is 17 residues. The CDR3 DNA reads TGTGCCAGCAGTTTAGGGGTGAGGAGCGGGAGTCGGGAGACCCAGTACTTC. This codes for CASSLGVRSGSRETQYF.

This clone was observed a single time. The chain links TRBV20-1 to TRBJ2-7, with unresolved D. This CDR3 has 11 amino acids. Between the trimmed V and J ends, which lost 6 bases and 3 bases, there was a span of 9 bases. Germline loops: CDR1 DFQATT, CDR2 SNEGSKA (reference sequence). The CDR3 region has the DNA TGCAGTGCCCGCGCTATCTACGAGCAGTACTTC. Translation: CSARAIYEQYF.

The table lists this clone with a count of one. The V call is TRBV4-1, the J call TRBJ2-6; tentatively, D is TRBD1 (5 bases). CDR1 is MGHRA and CDR2 is YSYEKL in the germline V gene. V lost 4 bases to trimming and J lost 0 bases, with 10 bases between them. The CDR3 runs 16 residues. CDR3 residues: CASSLSGFSGANVLTF. In nucleotides, the CDR3 is TGCGCCAGCAGCCTCTCAGGGTTCTCTGGGGCCAACGTCCTGACTTTC.

The CDR3 protein is CASSLFLAGARYEQYF. The CDR3 nucleotides are TGTGCCAGCAGTCTCTTCTTGGCGGGGGCGAGGTACGAGCAGTACTTC. This chain uses TRBV27 with TRBJ2-7, with a possible D match to TRBD2 (7 bases). CDR3 size: 16 residues. Trimming left V 5 bases short and J 4 bases short, with 21 bases between. CDR1 is MNHEY and CDR2 is SMNVEV in the germline V gene (reference sequence).

The chain combines TRBV5-5 with TRBJ2-2; 12 bases agree with TRBD2. The CDR3 sequence is 20 residues long. Trimming cost V 2 bases and J 0 bases; bases outside gene matches: 11. The germline CDR1 and CDR2 sequences are SGHKS and YYEKEE (reference sequence). The CDR3 DNA reads as TGTGCCAGCAGCTTAGGACTAGCGGGGCTTTGGGGCTCGAACACCGGGGAGCTGTTTTTT. Its protein is CASSLGLAGLWGSNTGELFF.

The chain uses TRBV7-3 and TRBJ2-1; TRBD1 agrees at 9 bases. The V gene's germline CDR1 is SGHTA and CDR2 FQGTGA. V shed 3 bases and J 6 bases; nucleotides not matched to a gene: 9. CDR3 size: 16 residues. The CDR3 here is CASSLNRDRVINEQFF. CDR3 DNA: TGTGCCAGCAGCTTGAACCGGGACAGGGTGATCAATGAGCAGTTCTTC.

This clone appeared once. V is TRBV18 and J is TRBJ2-1, with 14 bases fitting TRBD2. The CDR3 has 19 residues. The junction had 7 bases not matched to a gene; V was cut back by 3 bases and J by 0 bases. CDR1 is KGHSH, CDR2 LQKENI, per germline. The DNA for the CDR3 is TGTGCCAGCTCACCCCCGGGACTAGCGGGAGTGAGCTCCTACAATGAGCAGTTCTTC. As protein: CASSPPGLAGVSSYNEQFF.

The J gene is TRBJ2-3, the V gene TRBV9, with D possibly matching TRBD2 (5 bases). Trimming shortened V by 3 bases and J by 2 bases, and 13 bases separated the two germline ends. CDR3 length: 15 residues. Per the germline V gene, CDR1 is SGDLS and CDR2 is YYNGEE. CDR3 sequence reads: CASSAFDYSTDTQYF. CDR3 nucleotides: TGTGCCAGCAGCGCCTTTGACTACTCCACAGATACGCAGTATTTT.

The genes are TRBV9 and TRBJ2-1; 14 nucleotides align to TRBD2. Germline trimming cut 4 bases from V and 3 bases from J; bases unmatched to any gene: 15. CDR3 size: 20 residues. CDR1 and CDR2 (germline): SGDLS, YYNGEE. The CDR3 region has the DNA TGTGCCAGCAGCCTTGGACCGGGACTAGCGGGAGAGATAAGCTACAATGAGCAGTTCTTC. Its translation is CASSLGPGLAGEISYNEQFF.